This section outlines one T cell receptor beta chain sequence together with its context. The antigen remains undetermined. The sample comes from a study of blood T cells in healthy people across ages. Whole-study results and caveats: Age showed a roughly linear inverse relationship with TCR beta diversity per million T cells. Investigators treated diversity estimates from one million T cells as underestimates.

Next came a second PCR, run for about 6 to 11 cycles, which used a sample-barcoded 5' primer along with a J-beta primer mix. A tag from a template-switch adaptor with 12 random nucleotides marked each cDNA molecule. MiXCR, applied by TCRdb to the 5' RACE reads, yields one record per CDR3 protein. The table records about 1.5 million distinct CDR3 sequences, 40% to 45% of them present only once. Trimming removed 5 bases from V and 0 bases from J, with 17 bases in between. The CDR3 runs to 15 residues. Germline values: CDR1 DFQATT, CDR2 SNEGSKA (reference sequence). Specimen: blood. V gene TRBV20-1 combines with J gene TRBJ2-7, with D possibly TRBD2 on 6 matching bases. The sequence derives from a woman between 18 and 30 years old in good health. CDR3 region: CSAGGKRVSSYEQYF. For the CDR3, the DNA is TGCAGTGCTGGGGGGAAGCGGGTGAGCTCCTACGAGCAGTACTTC.